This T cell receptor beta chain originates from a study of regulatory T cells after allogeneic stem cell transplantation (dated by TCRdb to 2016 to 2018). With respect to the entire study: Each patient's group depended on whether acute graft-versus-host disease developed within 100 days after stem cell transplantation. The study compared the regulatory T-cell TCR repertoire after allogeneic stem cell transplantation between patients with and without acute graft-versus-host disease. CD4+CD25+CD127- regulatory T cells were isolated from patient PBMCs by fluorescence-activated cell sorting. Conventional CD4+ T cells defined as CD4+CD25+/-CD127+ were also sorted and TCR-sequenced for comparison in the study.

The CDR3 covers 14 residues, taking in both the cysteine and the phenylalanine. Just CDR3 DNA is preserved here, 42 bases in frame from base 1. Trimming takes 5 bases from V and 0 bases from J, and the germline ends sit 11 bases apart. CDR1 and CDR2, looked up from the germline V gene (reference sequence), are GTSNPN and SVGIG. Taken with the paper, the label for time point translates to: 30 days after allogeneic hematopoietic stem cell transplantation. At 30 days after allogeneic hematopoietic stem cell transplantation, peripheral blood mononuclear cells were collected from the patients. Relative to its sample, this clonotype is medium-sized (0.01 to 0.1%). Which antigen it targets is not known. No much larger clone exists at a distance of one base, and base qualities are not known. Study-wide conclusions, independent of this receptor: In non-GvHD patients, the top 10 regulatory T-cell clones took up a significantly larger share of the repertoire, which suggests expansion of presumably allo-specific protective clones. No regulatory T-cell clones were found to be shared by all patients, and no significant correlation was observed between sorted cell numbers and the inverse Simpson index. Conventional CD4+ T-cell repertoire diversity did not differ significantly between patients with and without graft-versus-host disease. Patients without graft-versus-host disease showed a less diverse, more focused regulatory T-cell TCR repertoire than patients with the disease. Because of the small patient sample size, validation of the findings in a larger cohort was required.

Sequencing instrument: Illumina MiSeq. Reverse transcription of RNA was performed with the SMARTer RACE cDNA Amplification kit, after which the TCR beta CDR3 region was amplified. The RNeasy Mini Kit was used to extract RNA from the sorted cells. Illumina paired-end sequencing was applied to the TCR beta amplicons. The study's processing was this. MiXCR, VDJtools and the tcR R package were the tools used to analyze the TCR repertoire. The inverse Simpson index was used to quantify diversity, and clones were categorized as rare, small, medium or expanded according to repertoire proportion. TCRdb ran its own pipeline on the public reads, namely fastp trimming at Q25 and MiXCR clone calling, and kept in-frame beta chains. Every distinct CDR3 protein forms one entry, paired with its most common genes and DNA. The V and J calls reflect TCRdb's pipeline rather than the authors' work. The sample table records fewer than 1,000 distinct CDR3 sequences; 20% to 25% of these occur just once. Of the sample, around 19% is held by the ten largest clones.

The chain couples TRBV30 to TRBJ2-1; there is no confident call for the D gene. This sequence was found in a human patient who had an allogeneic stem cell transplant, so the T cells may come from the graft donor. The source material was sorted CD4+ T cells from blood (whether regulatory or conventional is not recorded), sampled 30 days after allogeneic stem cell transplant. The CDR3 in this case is CAWSAQSSYNEQFF. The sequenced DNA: TGTGCCTGGTCGGCTCAGAGCTCCTACAATGAGCAGTTCTTC.